This T cell receptor beta chain was recorded in a study of molecular identifiers for immune sequencing clone quantification (dated by TCRdb to the late 2010s). Background for the entire study: For a replicate experiment, RNA from around 20,000 or 99,000 naive CD8 T cells was divided into five aliquots, of which four were sequenced. The study was a methods study using CD8 T cells to benchmark molecular-identifier clustering-based TCR repertoire sequencing (MIDCIRS) and TCR RNA copy counting.

Libraries of naive CD8 T cells were built from anywhere between about 20,000 and 1,000,000 sorted cells, with 10%, 30% or 50% of the purified RNA used. Naive CD8 T cells were FACS-sorted as CD8+CD4-CCR7+CD45RA+ on a BD FACSAria II into RLT Plus buffer. Detection sensitivity was tested by spiking Jurkat RNA equal to about 10 TCR copies' worth into samples containing roughly 19,000-1,100,000 naive CD8 T cells. CD8 T cells were enriched using RosetteSep CD8+ T Cell Enrichment Cocktail and Ficoll-Paque, and the enriched cells then underwent ACK red cell lysis. Notes on this clonotype: This clone's antigen is unknown. The sample holds no much larger clone one base away, and base qualities are not on file.

The library was produced with PCR. The listed sequencing device is Illumina HiSeq 4000. Bulk TCR libraries were prepared as previously described, using TCR primers listed in Table S5. The Qiagen AllPrep DNA/RNA kit was used to purify total RNA. Reads from multiple sequencing runs of the same library were pooled before analysis. For the original study's pipeline: Reads were retained only if the reads had an exact TCR constant sequence, and the retained reads were trimmed to 150 nt and grouped according to their 12-nt molecular barcodes. Reads inside each barcode group were sub-clustered using a 15% Levenshtein threshold, and a quality-weighted consensus sequence was constructed for each RNA molecule. Non-functional sequences were discarded, and so were lower-count sequences lying one edit away from another sequence. Based on fitting two negative binomial distributions, any barcode sub-cluster with under 20% of the maximum read count was discarded. The public reads were reprocessed in TCRdb via fastp at Q25 and MiXCR, keeping in-frame beta chains. Duplicate CDR3 protein sequences are folded into a single record with the most common DNA and genes. None of the V and J calls come from the authors' own analysis; TCRdb made them. The sample records about 65,000 distinct CDR3 sequences, 17% of which are singletons. The ten largest clones represent 1.5% of the sample.

What the authors observed across the whole study: When barcode sub-clustering was not used, chimeric consensus sequences inflated TCR diversity, with chimeras reaching as high as 47%. Around 2.9 recovered TCR RNA copies per cell were obtained by modeling, versus around 10 by digital PCR, implying a capture efficiency of 30% to 35%. In CMV-specific effector cells, over 99% of molecules were held by clones above 20 RNA copies, whereas under 1% of molecules were held by such clones in naive cells. The naive libraries included spiked-in Jurkat TCR RNA (about ten copies' worth), and this Jurkat TCR RNA is not part of the donor repertoire. The sizes of highly expanded clones could end up underestimated when identical TCR molecules share a barcode. A single cell's worth of spiked-in Jurkat TCR RNA was reported detectable even among approximately 930,000 naive CD8 T cells.

Between the V and J ends, shortened by 5 bases and 2 bases respectively, the junction contains 22 bases. The germline V gene provides CDR1 SGHVS and CDR2 FNYEAQ. The CDR3 runs 17 residues from the cysteine to the phenylalanine. Just CDR3 DNA is preserved here, 51 bases in frame from base 1. Recombination connected TRBV7-6 to TRBJ2-7, and the D gene may be TRBD2, 6 bases matching. The receptor was isolated from a human donor in good health. Some libraries in this study had Jurkat cell RNA spiked in. Sample: naive CD8+ T cells from blood, with Jurkat cell RNA spiked in. The cell subset or site label, read with the paper, signifies: FACS-sorted CD8+CD4-CCR7+CD45RA+ naive T cells. The CDR3 here reads CASSPRVGDFPPYEQYF. The DNA sequence is as follows: TGTGCCAGCAGCCCCCGGGTAGGGGACTTTCCGCCCTACGAGCAGTACTTC.